These 24 T cell receptor beta chains were all obtained from the same sample, sequenced in a study of blood T cell repertoires in COVID-19. Libraries were prepared by immunoSEQ multiplex PCR; TCRdb keeps only in-frame clonotypes and omits some of them. The repertoire holds 110,000 or so clones, around 83% seen once, with about 3.6% in the top ten. The sample comprised peripheral blood. The receptors shown here come from a man aged 40-49 years with acute or convalescent COVID-19.

The rearrangement links TRBV30 to TRBJ2-5; 7 bases map to TRBD2. This CDR3 spans 13 amino acids. The J segment lost 5 bases and the V segment lost 8 bases, leaving 11 bases of the junction unmatched. CDR1 is GTSNPN and CDR2 is SVGIG in the germline V gene (reference sequence). The CDR3 sequence is CAAWGGARETQYF. CDR3 nucleotide sequence: TGTGCCGCCTGGGGAGGGGCTCGGGAGACCCAGTACTTC. The full variable domain, its missing parts supplied by reference TRBV30 and TRBJ2-5, is SQTIHQWPATLVQPVGSPLSLECTVEGTSNPNLYWYRQAAGRGLQLLFYSVGIGQISSEVPQNLSASRPQDRQFILSSKKLLLSDSGFYLCAAWGGARETQYFGPGTRLLVL.

V gene TRBV10-2 combines with J gene TRBJ1-6; 7 positions agree with TRBD1. V was pared by 4 bases and J by 9 bases, with 6 bases of the junction left unmatched. The CDR3 covers 14 residues. Per germline, CDR1 WSHSY and CDR2 SAAADI. CDR3 coding DNA: TGCGCCAGCAGTGGGACAGGTTTAGGTTCACCCCTCCACTTT. Protein product: CASSGTGLGSPLHF.

The rearrangement joins TRBV10-3 to TRBJ2-1, with 8 bases lining up with TRBD1. Germline CDR1 is ENHRY and CDR2 is SYGVKD. J lost 0 bases, V lost 8 bases, and 3 bases had no gene match. This CDR3 is built from 14 residues. This CDR3 is CAIRQGSSYNEQFF. Here the CDR3 DNA reads TGTGCCATCCGACAGGGGTCCTCCTACAATGAGCAGTTCTTC.

This clone came up once. V gene TRBV5-4 combines with J gene TRBJ1-2; TRBD1 agrees at 12 bases. V lost 4 bases, J lost 0 bases, and 7 bases stayed unmatched. The germline V gene has CDR1 SGHNT and CDR2 YYREEE (reference sequence). This CDR3 is 17 amino acids long. This chain's CDR3 is CASSRGQGAQTNYGYTF. The CDR3 bases are TGTGCCAGCAGCCGGGGACAGGGGGCGCAAACTAACTATGGCTACACCTTC.

V is TRBV7-7 and J is TRBJ2-3; TRBD2 agrees at 8 bases. V trimming: 1 base; J trimming: 6 bases; junction bases outside the gene matches: 6. This CDR3 contains 15 residues. Germline CDR1 and CDR2: SSHAT and FNYEAQ (reference sequence). Here the CDR3 reads CASSLEAGGADTQYF. The CDR3, as DNA: TGTGCCAGCAGCTTAGAGGCGGGGGGTGCGGATACGCAGTATTTT.

The gene calls are TRBV7-6 and TRBJ1-2; no clear D. Trimming removed 5 bases from V and 0 bases from J, with 13 bases in between. Germline assignment: CDR1 SGHVS and CDR2 FNYEAQ. CDR3 length equals 15 residues. CDR3 residues: CASSPWAESNYGYTF. The CDR3 DNA sequence: TGTGCCAGCAGCCCGTGGGCAGAATCTAACTATGGCTACACCTTC.

The CDR3 reads CASSQTGGIQYF. CDR3 coding DNA: TGTGCCAGCAGCCAGACCGGGGGCATTCAGTACTTC. This chain uses TRBV12-3 or TRBV12-4 with TRBJ2-4, with D tentatively TRBD2 (6 bases). The V end lost 6 bases, the J end lost 9 bases, and 12 bases lay between the germline ends. The CDR3 covers 12 residues.

The chain employs TRBV3-1 (or the pseudogene TRBV3-2) and TRBJ2-2; 14 bases map to TRBD2. V lost 1 base to trimming and J lost 9 bases; unmatched junction nucleotides: 7. The CDR3 spans 17 residues. CDR1 is LGHDT, CDR2 YNNKEL, per germline (reference sequence). CDR3 coding DNA: TGTGCCAGCAGCCAAGGGGGACTAGCGGGGGCTGGCCGGGAGCTGTTTTTT. This sequence encodes CASSQGGLAGAGRELFF.

The chain carries TRBV3-1 (or the pseudogene TRBV3-2) and TRBJ2-1, with TRBD2 identical over 11 bases. V shed 1 base, J shed 3 bases, and the junction held 2 bases outside the gene matches. This CDR3 is built from 16 residues. Per germline, CDR1 LGHDT and CDR2 YNNKEL (reference sequence). The CDR3 loop is CASSQASGGFYNEQFF. The CDR3 nucleotides read TGTGCCAGCAGCCAAGCTAGCGGGGGGTTCTACAATGAGCAGTTCTTC.

This chain connects TRBV2 to TRBJ1-5; unclear D gene. Trimming stripped 9 bases from V and 0 bases from J, with 9 bases between. The CDR3 contains 13 residues. Germline V gene lookup returns CDR1 SNHLY and CDR2 FYNNEI. Written as DNA, the CDR3 is TGTGCCAGTAGACTGATTAGCAATCAGCCCCAGCATTTT. It encodes CASRLISNQPQHF.

The chain couples TRBV5-4 to TRBJ2-3, with TRBD2 matching over 9 bases. Trimming at V came to 0 bases and at J to 2 bases, leaving 4 bases not matched to a gene. Looked up from germline, CDR1 is SGHNT and CDR2 is YYREEE (reference sequence). CDR3 length equals 16 residues. CDR3: CASSLVGGGDTDTQYF. The CDR3 DNA reads as TGTGCCAGCAGCTTGGTTGGCGGGGGGGACACAGATACGCAGTATTTT. The full variable domain, with the rest looked up from reference TRBV5-4 and TRBJ2-3, is ETGVTQSPTHLIKTRGQQVTLRCSSQSGHNTVSWYQQALGQGPQFIFQYYREEENGRGNFPPRFSGLQFPNYSSELNVNALELDDSALYLCASSLVGGGDTDTQYFGPGTRLTVL.

This clone is a singleton in its sample. The chain has TRBV27 and TRBJ2-3, with 10 bases that match TRBD2. J lost 0 bases, V lost 2 bases, and 8 bases had no gene match. The CDR3 sequence is 18 residues long. Germline V gene data show CDR1 as MNHEY and CDR2 as SMNVEV (reference sequence). DNA of the CDR3: TGTGCCAGCAGTTTAATAACTAGCGGGGTGACTAGCACAGATACGCAGTATTTT. It codes for CASSLITSGVTSTDTQYF.

The chain recombines TRBV12-3 or TRBV12-4 with TRBJ1-2; TRBD1 agrees at 7 bases. V was clipped by 1 base and J by 5 bases; unmatched bases: 1. CDR3 size: 13 residues. Here the CDR3 reads CASSLDRGYGYTF. Here the CDR3 DNA reads TGTGCCAGCAGTTTAGACAGGGGATATGGCTACACCTTC.

This clone appeared a single time. This sequence joins TRBV24-1 and TRBJ1-1; the D gene is possibly TRBD1 (6 bases). V lost 6 bases to trimming and J lost 10 bases, with 20 bases between them. In germline, CDR1 is KGHDR, CDR2 SFDVKD. CDR3 length equals 14 residues. The CDR3, as DNA: TGTGCCACCAGTTCATCTCGACAGGTGGAGGTAGCTTTCTTT. Protein sequence: CATSSSRQVEVAFF.

The chain uses TRBV29-1 and TRBJ2-7, with 9 bases aligning to TRBD1. Germline V gives CDR1 SQVTM, CDR2 ANQGSEA. Trimming took 3 bases from V and 7 from J; bases not matched to a gene: 7. CDR3 size: 13 residues. This CDR3 is CSVDDRGRGEQYF. In DNA, the CDR3 is TGCAGCGTTGATGACAGGGGGAGGGGGGAGCAGTACTTC.

The rearrangement uses TRBV18 and TRBJ2-3; the D gene is possibly TRBD1 (5 bases). Per the germline V gene, CDR1 is KGHSH and CDR2 is LQKENI. Trimming took off 5 bases at V and 7 bases at J, with 19 bases between the two ends. There are 15 residues in the CDR3. CDR3 sequence reads: CASSGSDRVSHTQYF. CDR3 bases: TGTGCCAGCTCAGGATCAGACAGAGTCTCACATACGCAGTATTTT.

The gene calls are TRBV18 and TRBJ2-1; 9 bases are a match to TRBD2. This CDR3 region has 15 residues. CDR1 and CDR2 from the germline V gene are KGHSH and LQKENI. Trimming at V came to 3 bases and at J to 4 bases, leaving 4 bases not matched to a gene. CDR3 loop: CASSPLAGTYNEQFF. The DNA of the CDR3 is TGTGCCAGCTCACCTCTAGCGGGGACTTACAATGAGCAGTTCTTC.

This clone occurred a few times. Other nucleotide sequences in the sample specify the same CDR3. The gene calls are TRBV29-1 and TRBJ1-5, with TRBD1 matching 8 bases. The CDR3 loop spans 13 amino acids. CDR1 and CDR2 (germline): SQVTM, ANQGSEA. V lost 6 bases to trimming and J lost 0 bases; unmatched junction nucleotides: 1. In DNA, the CDR3 is TGCAGCGTCGGGACAGGTAGCAATCAGCCCCAGCATTTT. It codes for CSVGTGSNQPQHF.

The chain couples TRBV4-3 to TRBJ2-7; TRBD2 aligns across 8 bases. The CDR3 runs to 13 residues. Germline CDR1 reads LGHNA; CDR2 reads YSLEER. J lost 4 bases, V lost 1 base, and 0 bases had no gene match. As DNA, the CDR3 is TGCGCCAGCAGCCAAGGCGGGGGGTACGAGCAGTACTTC. It is translated as CASSQGGGYEQYF.

This chain uses TRBV19 with TRBJ1-1; D is unresolved. Trimming pared 5 bases from V and 4 bases from J, leaving 14 bases between. This CDR3 has 14 residues. Germline V CDR1 and CDR2: LNHDA, SQIVND (reference sequence). CDR3 in amino acids: CASSPGSGGTEAFF. For the CDR3, the DNA is TGTGCCAGTAGTCCCGGCTCCGGCGGCACTGAAGCTTTCTTT.

The chain carries TRBV5-5 and TRBJ2-1, with TRBD1 identical over 9 bases. V was pared by 4 bases and J by 7 bases, with 6 bases of the junction left unmatched. Germline CDR1 is SGHKS and CDR2 is YYEKEE (reference sequence). The CDR3 is made up of 14 amino acids. The CDR3 region has the DNA TGTGCCAGCAGCCCGGGACAGGGATTAAATGAGCAGTTCTTC. It is translated as CASSPGQGLNEQFF.

The rearrangement links TRBV3-1 (or the pseudogene TRBV3-2) to TRBJ2-7; D not resolved. Trimming left V 0 bases short and J 4 bases short, with 13 bases between. The CDR3 runs to 15 residues. In germline, CDR1 is LGHDT, CDR2 YNNKEL (reference sequence). CDR3 DNA: TGTGCCAGCAGCCAAGATCGAGCCGATCTGTACGAGCAGTACTTC. Translation: CASSQDRADLYEQYF.

This chain links TRBV5-6 with TRBJ2-7; weak D call: TRBD2 (5 bases). From germline, CDR1 is SGHDT and CDR2 YYEEEE. The V and J ends lost 3 bases and 4 bases respectively, with 14 bases between them. The CDR3 covers 14 residues. CDR3 protein: CASSSGLSGYEQYF. In DNA form, the CDR3 reads TGTGCCAGCAGCTCAGGACTTTCCGGTTACGAGCAGTACTTC.

The chain has TRBV7-2 and TRBJ1-5; the match to TRBD1 covers 8 bases. The J segment lost 8 bases and the V segment lost 3 bases, leaving 6 bases of the junction unmatched. The CDR3 spans 14 residues. CDR1 is SGHTA and CDR2 is FQGNSA in the germline V gene. The CDR3 sequence is CASSFQGAGEPQHF. The CDR3 nucleotides are TGTGCCAGCAGCTTCCAGGGGGCCGGGGAGCCCCAGCATTTT.